This TCR beta chain was obtained from a study of T-cell reconstitution after alpha-beta-depleted transplantation in children. Researchers prepared the TCRbeta library using unique molecular identifiers, the study reports. In TCRdb, the PCR reads were re-called with MiXCR into one record per CDR3 protein. This table holds 600,000 to 700,000 distinct CDR3 sequences, roughly 15% found once. Between the trimmed V and J ends, which lost 5 bases and 0 bases, there was a span of 11 bases. Germline loops: CDR1 MNHEY, CDR2 SVGAGI. This CDR3 region has 14 residues. This clonotype appeared many times. The clonotype was recovered from a human donor who donated a stem cell graft to a child with acute myeloid leukemia. The source was PBMCs from the stem cell graft donor, collected from the stem cell graft. This chain links TRBV6-5 with TRBJ2-7; D is possibly TRBD1 or TRBD2 (5 bases each). The CDR3 DNA sequence: TGTGCCAGCAGTCTCCTCGGGACCTCCTACGAGCAGTACGTC. As protein: CASSLLGTSYEQYV.